The rows below give T cell receptor beta chains drawn from one sample of a study of T-cell reconstitution after alpha-beta-depleted transplantation in children. TCRdb independently ran MiXCR on the PCR reads; one entry per CDR3 protein. Of about 580,000 distinct CDR3 sequences listed, roughly 27% are singletons. The specimen was PBMCs, collected before TCRalphabeta/CD19-depleted stem cell transplant. The receptors come from a boy under two years old with Wiskott-Aldrich syndrome, due to receive a stem cell transplant. The conserved cysteine and the conserved F or W are not part of the CDR3 here. Clone size is given for some rows only: seen once, a few or many times, or a class if the clone is expanded.

NA,TRBV4-1,TRBJ1-5,ASSQENVGQRAQH
NA,TRBV5-1,TRBJ2-3,ASSALTSGSGTDTQY
few,TRBV7-6,TRBJ1-1,ASSLGQRLNTEAF
NA,TRBV7-9,TRBJ1-1,ASSARTGLLEAF
few,TRBV5-1,TRBJ2-7,ASSFSGWNEQY
NA,TRBV4-2,TRBJ1-6,ASSQVVGSPLH
NA,TRBV7-3,TRBJ2-1,ASSLWSSGTYNEQF
NA,TRBV20-1,TRBJ1-2,SARQGEGGYT
NA,TRBV12-3/TRBV12-4,TRBJ2-2,ASSLDNRGPGELF
few,TRBV5-1,TRBJ2-1,ASSLVPGTFYNEQF
NA,TRBV11-2,TRBJ2-7,ASSFPPGQGAAYEQY
few,TRBV21-1,TRBJ1-4,ASGLGATNEKLF
few,TRBV5-1,TRBJ2-1,ASSLTGVGAGEQF
few,TRBV7-2,TRBJ2-3,ASSLRGGGGTDTQY
NA,TRBV30,TRBJ1-2,AWSKQNYGYT
few,TRBV7-2,TRBJ1-2,ASSPTGHGYT
NA,TRBV20-1,TRBJ2-1,SASTRYNEQF
many,TRBV10-3,TRBJ2-5,AISDAGLGQETQY
few,TRBV5-1,TRBJ2-7,ASSPTGRGVNYEQY
NA,TRBV20-1,TRBJ2-2,SAKTSGRDTGELF
NA,TRBV7-6,TRBJ1-4,ASSFRAGLGGKLF
NA,TRBV7-2,TRBJ1-4,ASSRDSEKLF
NA,TRBV12-3/TRBV12-4,TRBJ2-1,ASSLGGSPAYNEQF
NA,TRBV11-2,TRBJ2-2,ASRFTGPSNTGELF
few,TRBV10-1,TRBJ2-1,ASSDFGQGSPEQF
NA,TRBV6-5,TRBJ2-2,ASSYSGHANTGELF
NA,TRBV5-1,TRBJ2-5,ASSFLLGSLQETQY
few,TRBV27,TRBJ1-1,ASSLSLGTVNTEAF
NA,TRBV5-1,TRBJ1-1,ASSLVVSENTEAF
NA,TRBV4-1,TRBJ2-1,ASSQVEGGPYEQF
many,TRBV12-3/TRBV12-4,TRBJ1-3,ASSYSGNTIY
NA,TRBV12-3/TRBV12-4,TRBJ1-6,ASSSDVDVVSPLH
few,TRBV5-6,TRBJ1-6,ASSLGQGASPLH
NA,TRBV6-1,TRBJ2-7,ASSETSGVLYEQY
NA,TRBV11-2,TRBJ2-3,ASRPEMSDTQY
NA,TRBV27,TRBJ2-7,ASSIFSGGGSYEQY
NA,TRBV5-1,TRBJ1-2,ASSLDRGFGNYGYT
few,TRBV10-2,TRBJ2-7,ASSESPDGEQY
NA,TRBV11-2,TRBJ2-7,ASSFWGGRDLSYEQY
NA,TRBV29-1,TRBJ1-6,SVQKSYNSPLH
NA,TRBV20-1,TRBJ2-5,SANKRGGTQY
NA,TRBV5-1,TRBJ1-5,ASSPVGGRGQPQH
NA,TRBV11-2,TRBJ2-2,ASSVVGIDTGELF
NA,TRBV12-3/TRBV12-4,TRBJ2-3,ASSLAEADTQY
NA,TRBV5-1,TRBJ2-7,ASSSSGRTYEQY